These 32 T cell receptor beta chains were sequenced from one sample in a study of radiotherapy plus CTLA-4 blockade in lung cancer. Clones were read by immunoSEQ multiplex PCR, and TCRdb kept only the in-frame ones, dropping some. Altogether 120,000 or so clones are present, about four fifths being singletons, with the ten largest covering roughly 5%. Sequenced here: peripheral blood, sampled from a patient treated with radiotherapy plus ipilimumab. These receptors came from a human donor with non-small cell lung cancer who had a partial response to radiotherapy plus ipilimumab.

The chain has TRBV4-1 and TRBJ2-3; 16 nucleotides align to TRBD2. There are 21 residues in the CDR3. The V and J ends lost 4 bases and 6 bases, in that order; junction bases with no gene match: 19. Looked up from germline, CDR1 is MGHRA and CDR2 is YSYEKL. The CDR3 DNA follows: TGCGCCAGCAGCCTCACGGCCACCGGGACTAGCGGGAGGGCCAGGGGGGATACGCAGTATTTT. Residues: CASSLTATGTSGRARGDTQYF.

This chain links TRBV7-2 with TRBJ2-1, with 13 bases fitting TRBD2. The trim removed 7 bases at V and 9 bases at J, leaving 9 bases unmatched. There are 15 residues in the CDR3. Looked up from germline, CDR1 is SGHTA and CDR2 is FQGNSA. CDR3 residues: CASTRTSGSVSEQFF. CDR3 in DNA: TGTGCCAGCACCAGGACTAGCGGGAGCGTTAGTGAGCAGTTCTTC.

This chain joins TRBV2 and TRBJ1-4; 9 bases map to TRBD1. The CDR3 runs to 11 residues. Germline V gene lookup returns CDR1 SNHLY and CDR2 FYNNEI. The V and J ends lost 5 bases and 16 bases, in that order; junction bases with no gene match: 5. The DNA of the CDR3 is TGTGCCAGCAGTCAGGACAGGGGCGGGTTTTTT. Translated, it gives CASSQDRGGFF. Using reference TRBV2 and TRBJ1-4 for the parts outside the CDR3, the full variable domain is EPEVTQTPSHQVTQMGQEVILRCVPISNHLYFYWYRQILGQKVEFLVSFYNNEISEKSEIFDDQFSVERPDGSNFTLKIRSTKLEDSAMYFCASSQDRGGFFGSGTQLSVL.

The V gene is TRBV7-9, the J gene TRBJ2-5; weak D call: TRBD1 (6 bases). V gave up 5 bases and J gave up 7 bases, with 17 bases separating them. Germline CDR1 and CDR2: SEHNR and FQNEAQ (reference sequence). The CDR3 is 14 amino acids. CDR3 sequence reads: CASSRINRAGTQYF. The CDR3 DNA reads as TGTGCCAGCAGCCGAATAAACAGGGCTGGGACCCAGTACTTC.

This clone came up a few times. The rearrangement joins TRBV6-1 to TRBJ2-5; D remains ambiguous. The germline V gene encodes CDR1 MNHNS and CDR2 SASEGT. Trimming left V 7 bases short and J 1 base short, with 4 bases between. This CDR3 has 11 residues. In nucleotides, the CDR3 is TGTGCCAGCACATCCCAAGAGACCCAGTACTTC. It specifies CASTSQETQYF.

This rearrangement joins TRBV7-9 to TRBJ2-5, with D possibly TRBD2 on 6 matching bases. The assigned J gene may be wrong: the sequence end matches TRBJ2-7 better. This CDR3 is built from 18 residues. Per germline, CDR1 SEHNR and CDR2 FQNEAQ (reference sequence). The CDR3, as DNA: TGTGCCAGCAGCCCCGGTTCCCCAGGCGGGGCGGCGAGAAACGAGCAGTACTTC. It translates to CASSPGSPGGAARNEQYF.

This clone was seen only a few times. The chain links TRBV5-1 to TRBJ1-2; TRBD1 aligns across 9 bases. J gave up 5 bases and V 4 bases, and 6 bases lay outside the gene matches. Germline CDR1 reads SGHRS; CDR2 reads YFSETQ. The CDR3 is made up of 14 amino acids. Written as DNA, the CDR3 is TGCGCCAGCAGCCCCAGGACAGGGGCGTATGGCTACACCTTC. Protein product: CASSPRTGAYGYTF.

The CDR3 here is CASSIPETGSGYTF. The CDR3 nucleotides are TGTGCCAGTAGTATACCCGAGACAGGCAGCGGCTACACCTTC. This rearrangement joins TRBV19 to TRBJ1-2; D might be TRBD1 (6 bases). The CDR3 spans 14 residues. Deletions cut 2 bases from V and 8 bases from J, with 15 bases between. Looked up from germline, CDR1 is LNHDA and CDR2 is SQIVND (reference sequence). Combining the CDR3 with reference TRBV19 and TRBJ1-2 gives the whole variable domain DGGITQSPKYLFRKEGQNVTLSCEQNLNHDAMYWYRQDPGQGLRLIYYSQIVNDFQKGDIAEGYSVSREKKESFPLTVTSAQKNPTAFYLCASSIPETGSGYTFGSGTRLTVV.

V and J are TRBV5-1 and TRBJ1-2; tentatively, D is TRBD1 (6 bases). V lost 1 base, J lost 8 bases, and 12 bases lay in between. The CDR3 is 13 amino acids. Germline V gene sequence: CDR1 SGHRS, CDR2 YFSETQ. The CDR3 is CASSLSGERGYTF. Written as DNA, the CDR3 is TGCGCCAGCAGCTTGTCAGGGGAAAGAGGCTACACCTTC.

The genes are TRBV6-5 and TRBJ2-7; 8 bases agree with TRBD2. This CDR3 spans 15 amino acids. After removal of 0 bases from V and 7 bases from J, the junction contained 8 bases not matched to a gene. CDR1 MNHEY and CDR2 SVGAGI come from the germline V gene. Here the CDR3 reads CASSYSPGLDIEQYV. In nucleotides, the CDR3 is TGTGCCAGCAGTTACTCTCCGGGACTAGATATAGAGCAGTACGTC.

CDR3: CASSLSGGYEQYV. Here the CDR3 DNA reads TGTGCCAGCAGCTTATCCGGCGGCTACGAGCAGTACGTC. The chain recombines TRBV5-4 with TRBJ2-7; D not resolved. From germline, CDR1 is SGHNT and CDR2 YYREEE (reference sequence). Trimming cost V 2 bases and J 3 bases, with 9 bases left between them. CDR3 length: 13 residues.

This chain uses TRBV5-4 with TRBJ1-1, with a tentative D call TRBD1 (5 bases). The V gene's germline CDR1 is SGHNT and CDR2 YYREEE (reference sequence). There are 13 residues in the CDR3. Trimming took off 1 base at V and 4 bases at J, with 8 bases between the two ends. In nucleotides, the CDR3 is TGTGCCAGCAGCTTGCAGGGAGGCACTGAAGCTTTCTTT. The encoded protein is CASSLQGGTEAFF. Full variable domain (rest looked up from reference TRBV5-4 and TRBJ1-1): ETGVTQSPTHLIKTRGQQVTLRCSSQSGHNTVSWYQQALGQGPQFIFQYYREEENGRGNFPPRFSGLQFPNYSSELNVNALELDDSALYLCASSLQGGTEAFFGQGTRLTVV.

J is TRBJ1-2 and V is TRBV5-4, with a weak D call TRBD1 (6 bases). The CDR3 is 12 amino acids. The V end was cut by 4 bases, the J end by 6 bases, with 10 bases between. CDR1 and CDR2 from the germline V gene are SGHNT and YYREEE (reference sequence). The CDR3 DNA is TGTGCCAGCAGCATCGGACAGAATGGCTACACCTTC. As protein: CASSIGQNGYTF.

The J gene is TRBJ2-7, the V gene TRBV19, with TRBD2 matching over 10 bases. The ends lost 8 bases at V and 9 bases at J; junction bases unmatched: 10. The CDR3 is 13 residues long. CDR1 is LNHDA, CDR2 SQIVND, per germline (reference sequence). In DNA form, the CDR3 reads TGTGCCAGTCACCTAGCGGGAGCCGGTTGGCAGTACTTC. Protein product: CASHLAGAGWQYF.

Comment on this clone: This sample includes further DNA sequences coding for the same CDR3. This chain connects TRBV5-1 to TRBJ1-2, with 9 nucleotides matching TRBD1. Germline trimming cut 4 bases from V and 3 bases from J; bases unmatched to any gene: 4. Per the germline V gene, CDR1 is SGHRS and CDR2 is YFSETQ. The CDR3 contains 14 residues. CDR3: CASSPRDRDYGYTF. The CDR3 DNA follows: TGCGCCAGCAGCCCTAGGGACAGGGACTATGGCTACACCTTC.

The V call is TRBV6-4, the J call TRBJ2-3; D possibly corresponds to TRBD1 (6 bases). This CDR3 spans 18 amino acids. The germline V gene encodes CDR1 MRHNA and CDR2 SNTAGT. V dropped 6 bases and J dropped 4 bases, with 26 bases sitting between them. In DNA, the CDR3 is TGTGCCAGCAGCGAGATAGGGAGACAGGTAAGGGTGGCAGATACGCAGTATTTT. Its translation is CASSEIGRQVRVADTQYF.

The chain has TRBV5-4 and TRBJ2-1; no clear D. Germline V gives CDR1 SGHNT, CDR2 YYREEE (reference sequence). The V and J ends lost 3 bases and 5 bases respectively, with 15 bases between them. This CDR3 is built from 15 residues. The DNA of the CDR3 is TGTGCCAGCAGCTCCCAGGTGTTGGCAAACAATGAGCAGTTCTTC. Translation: CASSSQVLANNEQFF. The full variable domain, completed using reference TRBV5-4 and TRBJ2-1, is ETGVTQSPTHLIKTRGQQVTLRCSSQSGHNTVSWYQQALGQGPQFIFQYYREEENGRGNFPPRFSGLQFPNYSSELNVNALELDDSALYLCASSSQVLANNEQFFGPGTRLTVL.

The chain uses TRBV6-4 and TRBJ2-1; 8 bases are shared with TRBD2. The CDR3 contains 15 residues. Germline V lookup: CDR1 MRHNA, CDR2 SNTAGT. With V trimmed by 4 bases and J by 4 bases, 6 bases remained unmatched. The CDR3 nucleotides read TGTGCCAGCAGTGTAAGGGCTAGCGGGTACAATGAGCAGTTCTTC. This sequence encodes CASSVRASGYNEQFF.

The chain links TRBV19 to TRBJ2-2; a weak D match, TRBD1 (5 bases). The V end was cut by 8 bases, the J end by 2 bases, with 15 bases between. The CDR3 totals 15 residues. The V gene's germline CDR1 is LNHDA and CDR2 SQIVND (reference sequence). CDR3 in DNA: TGTGCCAGTCGACCTGCCCAGGGCAACACCGGGGAGCTGTTTTTT. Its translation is CASRPAQGNTGELFF.

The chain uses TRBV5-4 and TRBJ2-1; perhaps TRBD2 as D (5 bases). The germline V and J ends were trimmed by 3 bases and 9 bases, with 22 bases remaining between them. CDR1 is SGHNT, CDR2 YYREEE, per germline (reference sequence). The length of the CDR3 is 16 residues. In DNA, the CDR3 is TGTGCCAGCAGCTCGCCTAAGGGTGAATTTGAGGGTGAGCAGTTCTTC. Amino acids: CASSSPKGEFEGEQFF.

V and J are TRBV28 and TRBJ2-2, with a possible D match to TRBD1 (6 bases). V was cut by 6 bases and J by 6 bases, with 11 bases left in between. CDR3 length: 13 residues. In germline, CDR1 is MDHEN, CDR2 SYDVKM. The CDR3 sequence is CASRSTGPGELFF. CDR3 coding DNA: TGTGCCAGCAGGTCAACAGGGCCCGGGGAGCTGTTTTTT. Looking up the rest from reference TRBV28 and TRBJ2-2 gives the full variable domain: DVKVTQSSRYLVKRTGEKVFLECVQDMDHENMFWYRQDPGLGLRLIYFSYDVKMKEKGDIPEGYSVSREKKERFSLILESASTNQTSMYLCASRSTGPGELFFGEGSRLTVL.

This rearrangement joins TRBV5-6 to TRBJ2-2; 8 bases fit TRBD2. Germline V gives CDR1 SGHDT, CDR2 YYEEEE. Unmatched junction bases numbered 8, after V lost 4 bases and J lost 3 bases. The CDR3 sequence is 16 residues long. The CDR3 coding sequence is TGTGCCAGCAGCCGTCCGACTAGCGCGGACACCGGGGAGCTGTTTTTT. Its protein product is CASSRPTSADTGELFF.

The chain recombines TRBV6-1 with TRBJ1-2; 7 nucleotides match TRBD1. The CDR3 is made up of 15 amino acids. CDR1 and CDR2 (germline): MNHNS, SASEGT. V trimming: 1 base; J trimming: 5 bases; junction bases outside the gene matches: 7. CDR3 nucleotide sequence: TGTGCCAGCAGTGAAGGAGGAGGGGGCATTTATGGCTACACCTTC. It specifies CASSEGGGGIYGYTF.

The CDR3 is CAGGHNEQFF. Here the CDR3 DNA reads TGTGCAGGGGGCCACAATGAGCAGTTCTTC. The V call is TRBV27, the J call TRBJ2-1, with 7 bases aligning to TRBD1. The CDR3 spans 10 residues. Germline V gene lookup returns CDR1 MNHEY and CDR2 SMNVEV (reference sequence).

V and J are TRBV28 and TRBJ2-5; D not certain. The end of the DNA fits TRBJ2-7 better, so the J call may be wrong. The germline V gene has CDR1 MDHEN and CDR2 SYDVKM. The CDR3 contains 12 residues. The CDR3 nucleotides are TGTGCCAGCAAGTCTGGAGTTAACGAGCAGTACTTC. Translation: CASKSGVNEQYF.

The CDR3 region has the DNA TGTGCCAGCAGCTTGGTAGGCAGGGACTATGGCTACACCTTC. It translates to CASSLVGRDYGYTF. The chain joins TRBV5-8 to TRBJ1-2; D possibly corresponds to TRBD1 (5 bases). This CDR3 has 14 residues. V was trimmed by 0 bases and J by 3 bases, leaving 9 bases between them. Germline loops: CDR1 SGHTS, CDR2 YDEGEE.

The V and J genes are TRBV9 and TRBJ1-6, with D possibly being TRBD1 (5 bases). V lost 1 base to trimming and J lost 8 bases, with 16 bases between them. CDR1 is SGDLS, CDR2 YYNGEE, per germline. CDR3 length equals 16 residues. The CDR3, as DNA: TGTGCCAGCAGCGTAAGTGGCCCGTCCAGGGATTCACCCCTCCACTTT. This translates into CASSVSGPSRDSPLHF. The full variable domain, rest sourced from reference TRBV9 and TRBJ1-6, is DSGVTQTPKHLITATGQRVTLRCSPRSGDLSVYWYQQSLDQGLQFLIQYYNGEERAKGNILERFSAQQFPDLHSELNLSSLELGDSALYFCASSVSGPSRDSPLHFGNGTRLTVT.

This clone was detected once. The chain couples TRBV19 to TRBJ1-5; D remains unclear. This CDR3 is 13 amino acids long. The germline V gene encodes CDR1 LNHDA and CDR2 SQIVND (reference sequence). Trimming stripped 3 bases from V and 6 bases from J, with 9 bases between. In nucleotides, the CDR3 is TGTGCCAGTAGTATTGCGGAAAGTCAGCCCCAGCATTTT. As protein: CASSIAESQPQHF.

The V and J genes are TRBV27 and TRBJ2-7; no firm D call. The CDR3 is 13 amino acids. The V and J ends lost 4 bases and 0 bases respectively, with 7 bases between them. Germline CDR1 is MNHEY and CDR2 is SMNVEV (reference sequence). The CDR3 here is CASSSGGSYEQYV. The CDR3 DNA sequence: TGTGCCAGCAGTTCTGGCGGCTCCTACGAGCAGTACGTC.

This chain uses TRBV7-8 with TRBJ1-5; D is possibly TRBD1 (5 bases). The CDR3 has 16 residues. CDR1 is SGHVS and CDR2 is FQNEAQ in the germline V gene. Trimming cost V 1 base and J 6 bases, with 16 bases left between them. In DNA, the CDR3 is TGTGCCAGCAGCTTAGGGGCAGGGAGGCAAGGTCAGCCCCAGCATTTT. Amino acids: CASSLGAGRQGQPQHF.

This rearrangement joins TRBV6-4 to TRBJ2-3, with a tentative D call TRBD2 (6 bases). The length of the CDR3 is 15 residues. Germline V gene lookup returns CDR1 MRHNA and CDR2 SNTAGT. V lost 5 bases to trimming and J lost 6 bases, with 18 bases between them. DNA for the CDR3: TGTGCCAGCAGTCGCGGGACGGATATGGTCGATACGCAGTATTTT. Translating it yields CASSRGTDMVDTQYF.

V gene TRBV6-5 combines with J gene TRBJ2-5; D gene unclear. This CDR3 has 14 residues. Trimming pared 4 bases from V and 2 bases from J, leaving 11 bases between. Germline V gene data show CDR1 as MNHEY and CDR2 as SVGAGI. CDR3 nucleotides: TGTGCCAGCAGTTCTCCGAGAGAGCAAGAGACCCAGTACTTC. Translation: CASSSPREQETQYF.